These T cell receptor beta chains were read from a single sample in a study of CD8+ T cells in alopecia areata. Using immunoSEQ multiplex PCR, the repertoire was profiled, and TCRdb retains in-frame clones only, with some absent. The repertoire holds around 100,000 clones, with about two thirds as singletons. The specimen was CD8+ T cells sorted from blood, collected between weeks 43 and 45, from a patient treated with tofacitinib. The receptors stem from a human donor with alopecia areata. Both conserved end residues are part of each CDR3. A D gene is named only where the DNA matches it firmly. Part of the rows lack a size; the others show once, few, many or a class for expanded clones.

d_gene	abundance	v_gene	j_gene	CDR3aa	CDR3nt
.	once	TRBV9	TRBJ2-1	CASSVGDNEQFF	TGTGCCAGCAGCGTAGGCGACAATGAGCAGTTCTTC
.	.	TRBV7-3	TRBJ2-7	CASSSPVGFSEQYF	TGTGCCAGCAGCTCCCCCGTGGGGTTCTCCGAGCAGTACTTC
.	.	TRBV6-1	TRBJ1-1	CASSVTSAHTEAFF	TGTGCCAGCAGCGTCACGTCAGCCCACACTGAAGCTTTCTTT
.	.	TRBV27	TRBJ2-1	CASSTIKSSYNEQFF	TGTGCCAGCAGTACGATTAAGAGCTCCTACAATGAGCAGTTCTTC
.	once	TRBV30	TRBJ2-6	CAWGRGSGANVLTF	TGTGCCTGGGGGCGGGGCTCTGGGGCCAACGTCCTGACTTTC
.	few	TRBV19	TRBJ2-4	CASSIWGAKNIQYF	TGTGCCAGTAGTATATGGGGGGCCAAAAACATTCAGTACTTC
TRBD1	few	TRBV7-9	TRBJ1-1	CASSPLGQGAFF	TGTGCCAGCAGCCCTTTGGGACAGGGAGCTTTCTTT
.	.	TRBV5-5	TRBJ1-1	CASSPGMNTEAFF	TGTGCCAGCAGCCCGGGCATGAACACTGAAGCTTTCTTT
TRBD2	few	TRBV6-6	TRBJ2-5	CASTAQRGGETQYF	TGTGCCAGCACCGCCCAGCGGGGGGGGGAGACCCAGTACTTC
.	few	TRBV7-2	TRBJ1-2	CASSPGGDYGYTF	TGTGCCAGCAGCCCCGGGGGGGACTATGGCTACACCTTC
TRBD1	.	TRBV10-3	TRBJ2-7	CAIRRQRDRESYEQYF	TGTGCCATCAGGAGACAGAGGGACAGGGAGTCCTACGAGCAGTACTTC
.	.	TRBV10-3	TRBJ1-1	CATGSGGREIFTEAFF	TGTGCCACAGGGTCCGGGGGCAGGGAGATTTTCACTGAAGCTTTCTTT
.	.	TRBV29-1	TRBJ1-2	CSVLMTDPPYGYTF	TGCAGCGTTTTGATGACCGACCCCCCCTATGGCTACACCTTC
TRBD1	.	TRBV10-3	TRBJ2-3	CAISEGTGGTDTQYF	TGTGCCATCAGTGAAGGGACAGGGGGCACAGATACGCAGTATTTT
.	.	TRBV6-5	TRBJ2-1	CASGPQRRDNEQFF	TGTGCCAGCGGTCCTCAGCGTCGAGACAATGAGCAGTTCTTC
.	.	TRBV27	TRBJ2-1	CASSGNNNEQFF	TGTGCCAGCTCCGGGAATAACAATGAGCAGTTCTTC
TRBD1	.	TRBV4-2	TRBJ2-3	CASSHPGTDRTDTQYF	TGTGCCAGCAGCCACCCTGGGACAGATCGCACAGATACGCAGTATTTT
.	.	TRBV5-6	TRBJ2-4	CASSLGPGDIQYF	TGTGCCAGCAGCCTGGGACCGGGTGACATTCAGTACTTC
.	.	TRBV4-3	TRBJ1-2	CASSQVMTDADGYTF	TGCGCCAGCAGCCAAGTTATGACGGACGCCGATGGCTACACCTTC
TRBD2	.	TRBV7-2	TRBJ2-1	CASSLISAPSGGTDDEQFF	TGTGCCAGCAGCTTAATTTCAGCCCCTAGCGGAGGGACGGACGATGAGCAGTTCTTC